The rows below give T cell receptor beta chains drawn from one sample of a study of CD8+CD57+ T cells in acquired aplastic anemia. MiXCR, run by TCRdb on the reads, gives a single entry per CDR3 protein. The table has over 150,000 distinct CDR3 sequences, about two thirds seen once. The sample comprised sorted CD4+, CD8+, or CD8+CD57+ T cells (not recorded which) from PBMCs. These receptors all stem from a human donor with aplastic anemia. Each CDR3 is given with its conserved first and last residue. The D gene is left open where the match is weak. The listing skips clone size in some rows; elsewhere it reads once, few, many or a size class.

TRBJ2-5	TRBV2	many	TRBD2	TGTGCCAGCAGCGTTCCCGGGGGGGGGCTGGGCCGTGGAGTTTACCAAGAGACCCAGTACTTC	CASSVPGGGLGRGVYQETQYF
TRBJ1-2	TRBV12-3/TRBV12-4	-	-	TGTGCCAGCATCCTCCCAAGGGGGAGGGATAACTATGGCTACACCTTC	CASILPRGRDNYGYTF
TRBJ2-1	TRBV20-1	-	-	TGCAGTGCTCTGAGGGGGTCCTGGCACAATGAGCAGTTCTTC	CSALRGSWHNEQFF
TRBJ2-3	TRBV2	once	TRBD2	TGTGCCAGCAGTGAATCCGGGGGGAAGACAGATACGCAGTATTTT	CASSESGGKTDTQYF
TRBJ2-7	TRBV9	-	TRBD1	TGTGCCAGCAGCGTAGCCGGGACAGAGACCTACGAGCAGTACTTC	CASSVAGTETYEQYF
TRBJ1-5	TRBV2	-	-	TGTGCCAGCAGCCCCAGACGGACAGTTAGCAATCAGCCCCAGCATTTT	CASSPRRTVSNQPQHF
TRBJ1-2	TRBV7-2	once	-	TGTGCCAGCAGAGTCTCTAACTATGGCTACACCTTC	CASRVSNYGYTF
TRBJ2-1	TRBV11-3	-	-	TGTGCCAGCAGCCCATCGGGCCGGGCGTTCTTC	CASSPSGRAFF
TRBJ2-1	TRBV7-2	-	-	TGTGCCAGCAGCTTAAACGGTCTTTCCTACAATGAGCAGTTCTTC	CASSLNGLSYNEQFF
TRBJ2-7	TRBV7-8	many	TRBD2	TGTGCCAGCAGCTTGGACGGACTAGCGGGAGCTGTCGAGCAGTACTTC	CASSLDGLAGAVEQYF
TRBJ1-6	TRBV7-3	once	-	TGTGCCAGCAGCTTAAGGCCAGGATTAAATTCACCCCTCCACTTT	CASSLRPGLNSPLHF
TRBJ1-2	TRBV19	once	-	TGTGCCAGTAGTATAGATCTGGGGGCTAACGGTGGCTACACCTTC	CASSIDLGANGGYTF
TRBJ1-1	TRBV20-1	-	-	TGCAGTGCTCGGACCTCAGGGGATCATACTGAAGCTTTCTTT	CSARTSGDHTEAFF
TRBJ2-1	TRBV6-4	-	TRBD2	TGTGCCAGCAGTGGGACTAGCGGGGGGGAGCAGTTCTTC	CASSGTSGGEQFF
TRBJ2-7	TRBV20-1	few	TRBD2	TGCAGTGCTACCGCCTTCGGGACTAGCGGACCAGGGGAGCAGTACTTC	CSATAFGTSGPGEQYF
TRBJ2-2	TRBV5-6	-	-	TGTGCCAGCAGCGCTACTGGGACCGACTATGTTTACACCGGGGAGCTGTTTTTT	CASSATGTDYVYTGELFF
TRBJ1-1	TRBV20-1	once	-	TGCAGTGCTAGTACAGGTAAAGCTGAAGCTTTCTTT	CSASTGKAEAFF
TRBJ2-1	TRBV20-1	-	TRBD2	TGCAGTGCTAGATGGACTAGCGGGGGCCTGTACAATGAGCAGTTCTTC	CSARWTSGGLYNEQFF
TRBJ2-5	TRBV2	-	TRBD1	TGTGCCACAGAGGGACAGGGGAGAGAGACCCAGTACTTC	CATEGQGRETQYF
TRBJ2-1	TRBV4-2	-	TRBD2	TGTGCCAGCAGCCAAGAACCTAGCGGGAGCTACAATGAGCAGTTCTTC	CASSQEPSGSYNEQFF
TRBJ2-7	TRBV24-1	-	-	TGTGCCACCAGTGATGGGGCGGGACCTCCCCGGAGGGGGGAGCAGTACTTC	CATSDGAGPPRRGEQYF
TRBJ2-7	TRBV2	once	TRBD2	TGTGCCAGCAGTGAGAGTAGCGGGAACCTTTACGAGCAGTACTTC	CASSESSGNLYEQYF
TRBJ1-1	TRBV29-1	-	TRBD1	TGCAGCGCAAAACGAGGGACAGAGAACACTGAAGCTTTCTTT	CSAKRGTENTEAFF
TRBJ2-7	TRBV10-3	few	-	TGTGCCATCAGTGATGGGGGGCGGACCTACGAGCAGTACTTC	CAISDGGRTYEQYF
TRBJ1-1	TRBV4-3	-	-	TGCGCCAGCAGCCAATATCAGGACAGTACCTCTGAAGCTTTCTTT	CASSQYQDSTSEAFF
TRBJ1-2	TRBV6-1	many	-	TGTGCCAGCAGTGAAAGCGAGACCCCTAACTATGGCTACACCTTC	CASSESETPNYGYTF
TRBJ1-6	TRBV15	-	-	TGTGCCACCAGCACCAAATTCGGGTCACCCCTCCACTTT	CATSTKFGSPLHF
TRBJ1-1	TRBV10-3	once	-	TGTGCCATCAGTGAGCCATTCGAGGGGACTGAAGCTTTCTTT	CAISEPFEGTEAFF
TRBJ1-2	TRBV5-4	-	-	TGTGCCAGCGGATTCTGGGGTCACCAGAAGGATGGCTACACCTTC	CASGFWGHQKDGYTF
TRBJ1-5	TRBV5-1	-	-	TGCGCCAGCAGCTTATACCCTAATCAGCCCCAGCATTTT	CASSLYPNQPQHF